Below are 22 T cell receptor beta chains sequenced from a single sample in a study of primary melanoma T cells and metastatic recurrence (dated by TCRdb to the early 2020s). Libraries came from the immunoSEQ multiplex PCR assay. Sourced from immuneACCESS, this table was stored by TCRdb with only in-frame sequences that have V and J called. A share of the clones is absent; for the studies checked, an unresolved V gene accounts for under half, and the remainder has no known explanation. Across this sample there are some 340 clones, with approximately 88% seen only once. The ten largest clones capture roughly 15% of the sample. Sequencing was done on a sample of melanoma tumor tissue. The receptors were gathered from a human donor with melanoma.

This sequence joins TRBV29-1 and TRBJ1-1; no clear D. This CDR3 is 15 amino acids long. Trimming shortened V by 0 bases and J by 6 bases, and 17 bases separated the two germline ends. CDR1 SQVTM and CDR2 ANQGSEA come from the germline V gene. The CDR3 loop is CSVEDPMGLRAEAFF. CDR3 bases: TGCAGCGTTGAAGACCCGATGGGCCTTCGGGCTGAAGCTTTCTTT.

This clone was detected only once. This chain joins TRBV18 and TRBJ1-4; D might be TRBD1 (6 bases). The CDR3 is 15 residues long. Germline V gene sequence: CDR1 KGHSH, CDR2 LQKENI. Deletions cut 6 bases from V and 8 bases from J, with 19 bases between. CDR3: CASSTYRAAREKLFF. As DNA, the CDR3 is TGTGCCAGCTCGACATACAGGGCCGCCAGGGAAAAACTGTTTTTT.

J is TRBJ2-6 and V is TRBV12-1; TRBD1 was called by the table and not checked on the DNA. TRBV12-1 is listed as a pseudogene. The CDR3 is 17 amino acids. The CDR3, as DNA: TGTGCCAGCAGCCAGGGTCATGTACAAAGTCGGGCCAACGTCCTGACTTTC. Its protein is CASSQGHVQSRANVLTF.

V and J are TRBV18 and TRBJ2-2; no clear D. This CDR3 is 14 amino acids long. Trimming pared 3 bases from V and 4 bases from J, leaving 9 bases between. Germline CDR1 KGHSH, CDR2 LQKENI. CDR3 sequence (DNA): TGTGCCAGCTCACCGAACAGTGCCACCGGGGAGCTGTTTTTT. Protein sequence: CASSPNSATGELFF.

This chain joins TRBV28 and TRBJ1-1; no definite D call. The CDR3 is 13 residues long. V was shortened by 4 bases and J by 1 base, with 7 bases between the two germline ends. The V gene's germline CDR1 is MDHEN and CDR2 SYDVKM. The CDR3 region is CASSSSANTEAFF. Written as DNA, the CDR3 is TGTGCCAGCAGTTCGAGCGCGAACACTGAAGCTTTCTTT.

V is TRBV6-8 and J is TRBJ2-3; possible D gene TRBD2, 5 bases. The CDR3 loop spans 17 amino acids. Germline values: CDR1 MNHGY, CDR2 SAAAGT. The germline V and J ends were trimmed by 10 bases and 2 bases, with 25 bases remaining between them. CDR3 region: CAITRGRGPGPTDTQYF. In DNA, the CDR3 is TGTGCCATCACCCGAGGCCGGGGTCCCGGTCCCACAGATACGCAGTATTTT.

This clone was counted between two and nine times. The CDR3 here is CASSRLPGQGRSGELFF. The CDR3 bases are TGTGCCAGTAGTCGTCTACCGGGACAGGGAAGGTCCGGGGAGCTGTTTTTT. The chain joins TRBV19 to TRBJ2-2; 9 nucleotides match TRBD1. With V trimmed by 5 bases and J by 6 bases, 13 bases remained unmatched. The CDR3 loop spans 17 amino acids. Germline V gene sequence: CDR1 LNHDA, CDR2 SQIVND (reference sequence).

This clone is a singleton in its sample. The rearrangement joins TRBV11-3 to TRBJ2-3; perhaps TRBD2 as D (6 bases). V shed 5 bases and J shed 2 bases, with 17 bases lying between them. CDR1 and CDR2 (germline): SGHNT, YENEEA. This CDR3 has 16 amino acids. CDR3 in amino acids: CASSAQAGWATDTQYF. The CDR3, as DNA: TGTGCCAGCAGCGCACAGGCGGGATGGGCCACAGATACGCAGTATTTT.

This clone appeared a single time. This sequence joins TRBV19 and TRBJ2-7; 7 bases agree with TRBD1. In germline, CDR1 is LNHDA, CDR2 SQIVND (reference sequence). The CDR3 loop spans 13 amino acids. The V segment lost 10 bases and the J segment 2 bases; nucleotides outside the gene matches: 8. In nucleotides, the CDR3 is TGTGCCACCCGCCGGGACAGTCCCTACGAGCAGTACTTC. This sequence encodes CATRRDSPYEQYF.

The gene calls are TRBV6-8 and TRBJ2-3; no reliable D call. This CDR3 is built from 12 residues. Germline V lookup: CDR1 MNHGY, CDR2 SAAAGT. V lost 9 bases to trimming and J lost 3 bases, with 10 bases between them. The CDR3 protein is CASSLYTDTQYF. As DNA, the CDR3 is TGTGCCAGTTCACTATATACAGATACGCAGTATTTT.

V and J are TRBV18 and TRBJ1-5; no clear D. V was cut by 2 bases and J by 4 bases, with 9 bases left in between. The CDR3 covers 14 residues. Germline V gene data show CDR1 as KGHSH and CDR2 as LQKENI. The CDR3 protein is CASSPNGPNQPQHF. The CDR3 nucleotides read TGTGCCAGCTCACCAAACGGGCCAAATCAGCCCCAGCATTTT.

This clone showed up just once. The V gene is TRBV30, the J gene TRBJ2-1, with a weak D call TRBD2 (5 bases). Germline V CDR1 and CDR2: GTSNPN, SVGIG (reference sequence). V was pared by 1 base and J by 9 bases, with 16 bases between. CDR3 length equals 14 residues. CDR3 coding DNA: TGTGCCTGGAGTGAGATTGTGGGAGAGGGTGAGCAGTTCTTC. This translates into CAWSEIVGEGEQFF.

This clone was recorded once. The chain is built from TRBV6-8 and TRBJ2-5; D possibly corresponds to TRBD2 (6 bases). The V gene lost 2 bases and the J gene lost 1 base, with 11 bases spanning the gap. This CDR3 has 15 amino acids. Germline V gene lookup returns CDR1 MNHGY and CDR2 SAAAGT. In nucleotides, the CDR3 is TGTGCCAGCAGTTACCTCCAGGGAGGCCAAGAGACCCAGTACTTC. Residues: CASSYLQGGQETQYF.

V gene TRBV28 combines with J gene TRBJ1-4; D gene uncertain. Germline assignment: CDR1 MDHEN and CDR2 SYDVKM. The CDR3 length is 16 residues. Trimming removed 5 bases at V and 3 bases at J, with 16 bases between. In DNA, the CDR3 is TGTGCCAGCAGTGAATATACCGGGTTTCCTAATGAAAAACTGTTTTTT. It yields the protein CASSEYTGFPNEKLFF.

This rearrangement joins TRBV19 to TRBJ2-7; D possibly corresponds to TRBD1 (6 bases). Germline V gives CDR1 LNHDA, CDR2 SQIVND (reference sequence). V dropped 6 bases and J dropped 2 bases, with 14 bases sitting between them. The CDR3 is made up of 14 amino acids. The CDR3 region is CASSPPGTTYEQYF. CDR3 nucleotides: TGTGCCAGTAGCCCACCCGGGACAACCTACGAGCAGTACTTC.

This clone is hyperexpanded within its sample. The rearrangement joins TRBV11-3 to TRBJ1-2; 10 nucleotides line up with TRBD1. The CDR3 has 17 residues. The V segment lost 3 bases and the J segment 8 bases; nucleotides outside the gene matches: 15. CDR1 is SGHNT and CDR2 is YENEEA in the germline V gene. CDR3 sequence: CASSLTKPGTGDGGYTF. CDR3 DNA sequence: TGTGCCAGCAGCTTGACCAAACCCGGGACAGGGGACGGCGGCTACACCTTC.

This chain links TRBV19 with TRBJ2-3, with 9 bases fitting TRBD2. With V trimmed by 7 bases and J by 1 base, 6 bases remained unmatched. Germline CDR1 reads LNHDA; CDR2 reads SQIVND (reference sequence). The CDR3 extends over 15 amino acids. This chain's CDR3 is CASTVLAGGTDTQYF. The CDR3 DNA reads TGTGCCAGTACGGTGTTAGCGGGAGGCACAGATACGCAGTATTTT.

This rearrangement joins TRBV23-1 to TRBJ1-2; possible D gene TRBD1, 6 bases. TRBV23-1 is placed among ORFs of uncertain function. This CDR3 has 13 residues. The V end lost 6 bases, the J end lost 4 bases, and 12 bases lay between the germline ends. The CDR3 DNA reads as TGCGCCAGCAGCCTACAGGGTTTCTATGGCTACACCTTC. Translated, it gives CASSLQGFYGYTF.

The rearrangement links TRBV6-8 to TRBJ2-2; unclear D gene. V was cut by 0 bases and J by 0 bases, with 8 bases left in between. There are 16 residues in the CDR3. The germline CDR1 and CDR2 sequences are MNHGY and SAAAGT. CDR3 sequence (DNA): TGTGCCAGCAGTTACTCCATCATGACGAACACCGGGGAGCTGTTTTTT. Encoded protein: CASSYSIMTNTGELFF.

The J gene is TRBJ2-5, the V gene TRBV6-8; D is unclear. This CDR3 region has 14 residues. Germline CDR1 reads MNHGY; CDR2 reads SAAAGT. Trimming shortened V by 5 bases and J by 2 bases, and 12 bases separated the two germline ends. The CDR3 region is CASSPRNRQETQYF. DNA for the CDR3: TGTGCCAGCAGTCCTCGGAACCGACAAGAGACCCAGTACTTC.

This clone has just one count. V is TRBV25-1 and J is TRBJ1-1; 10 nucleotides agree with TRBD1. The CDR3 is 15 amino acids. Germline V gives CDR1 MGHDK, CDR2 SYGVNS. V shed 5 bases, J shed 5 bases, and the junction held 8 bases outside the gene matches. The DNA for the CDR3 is TGTGCCAGCAGTTCGACGGGACAGGGGCGAACTGAAGCTTTCTTT. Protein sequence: CASSSTGQGRTEAFF.

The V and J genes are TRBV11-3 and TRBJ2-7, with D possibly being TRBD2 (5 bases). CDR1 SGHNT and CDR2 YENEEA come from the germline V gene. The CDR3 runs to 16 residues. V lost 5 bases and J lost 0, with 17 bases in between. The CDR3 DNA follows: TGTGCCAGCAGCCCTATTGGCGGGTCTTTCTCCTACGAGCAGTACTTC. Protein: CASSPIGGSFSYEQYF.